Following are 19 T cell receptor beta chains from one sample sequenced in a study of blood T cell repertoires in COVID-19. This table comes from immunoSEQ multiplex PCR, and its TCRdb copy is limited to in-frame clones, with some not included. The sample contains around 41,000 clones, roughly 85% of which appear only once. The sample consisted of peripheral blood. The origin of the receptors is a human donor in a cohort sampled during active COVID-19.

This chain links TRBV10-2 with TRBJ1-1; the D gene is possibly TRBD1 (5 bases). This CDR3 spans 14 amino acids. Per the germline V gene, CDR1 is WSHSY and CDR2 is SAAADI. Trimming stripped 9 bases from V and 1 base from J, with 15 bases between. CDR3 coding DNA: TGCGCCAGTCGAGCAGGGTCGTGGAACACTGAAGCTTTCTTT. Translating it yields CASRAGSWNTEAFF.

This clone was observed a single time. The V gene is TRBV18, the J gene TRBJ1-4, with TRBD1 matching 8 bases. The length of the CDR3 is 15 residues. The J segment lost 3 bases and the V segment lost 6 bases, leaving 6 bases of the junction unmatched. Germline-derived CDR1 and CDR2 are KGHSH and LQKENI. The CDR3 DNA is TGTGCCAGCTCCCCCAGGGGGCGAGCTAATGAAAAACTGTTTTTT. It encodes CASSPRGRANEKLFF.

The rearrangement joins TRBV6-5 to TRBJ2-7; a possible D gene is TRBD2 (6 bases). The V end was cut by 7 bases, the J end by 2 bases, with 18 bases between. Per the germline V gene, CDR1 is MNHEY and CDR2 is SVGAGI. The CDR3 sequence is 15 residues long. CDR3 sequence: CASTPDPGRPYEQYF. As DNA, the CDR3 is TGTGCCAGCACCCCCGACCCCGGGAGACCCTACGAGCAGTACTTC.

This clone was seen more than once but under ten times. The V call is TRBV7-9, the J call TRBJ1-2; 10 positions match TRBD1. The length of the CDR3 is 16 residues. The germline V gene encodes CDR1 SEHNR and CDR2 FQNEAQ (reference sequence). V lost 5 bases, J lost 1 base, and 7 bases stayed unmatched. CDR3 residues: CASSKAGTGVNYGYTF. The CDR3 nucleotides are TGTGCCAGCAGCAAAGCCGGGACAGGGGTTAACTATGGCTACACCTTC. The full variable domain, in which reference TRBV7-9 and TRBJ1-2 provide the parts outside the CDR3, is DTGVSQNPRHKITKRGQNVTFRCDPISEHNRLYWYRQTLGQGPEFLTYFQNEAQLEKSRLLSDRFSAERPKGSFSTLEIQRTEQGDSAMYLCASSKAGTGVNYGYTFGSGTRLTVV.

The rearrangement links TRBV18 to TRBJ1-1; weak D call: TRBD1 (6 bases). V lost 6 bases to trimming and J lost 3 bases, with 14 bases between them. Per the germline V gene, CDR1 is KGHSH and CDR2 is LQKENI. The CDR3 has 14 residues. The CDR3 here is CASSQKQGDTEAFF. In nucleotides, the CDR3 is TGTGCCAGCTCGCAGAAACAGGGCGACACTGAAGCTTTCTTT.

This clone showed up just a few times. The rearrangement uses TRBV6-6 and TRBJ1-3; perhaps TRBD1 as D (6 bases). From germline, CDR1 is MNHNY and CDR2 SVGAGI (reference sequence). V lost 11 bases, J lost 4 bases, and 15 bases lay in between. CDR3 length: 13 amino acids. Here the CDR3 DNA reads TGTGCCGCACAGGGACCGAAAGGAAACACCATATATTTT. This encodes CAAQGPKGNTIYF.

The DNA of the CDR3 is TGCGCCAGCAGTGCGGGGCGGGGGGGCCCAGATACGCAGTATTTT. It is translated as CASSAGRGGPDTQYF. The chain has TRBV10-2 and TRBJ2-3, with 9 bases identical to TRBD2. From germline, CDR1 is WSHSY and CDR2 SAAADI. V was clipped by 4 bases and J by 4 bases; unmatched bases: 6. CDR3 length equals 15 residues.

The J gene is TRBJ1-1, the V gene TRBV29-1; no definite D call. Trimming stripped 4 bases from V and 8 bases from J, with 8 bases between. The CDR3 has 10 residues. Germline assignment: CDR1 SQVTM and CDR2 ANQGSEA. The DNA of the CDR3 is TGCAGCGTTGTGGGCAGGGAAGCTTTCTTT. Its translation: CSVVGREAFF. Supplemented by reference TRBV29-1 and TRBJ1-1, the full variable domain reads SAVISQKPSRDICQRGTSLTIQCQVDSQVTMMFWYRQQPGQSLTLIATANQGSEATYESGFVIDKFPISRPNLTFSTLTVSNMSPEDSSIYLCSVVGREAFFGQGTRLTVV.

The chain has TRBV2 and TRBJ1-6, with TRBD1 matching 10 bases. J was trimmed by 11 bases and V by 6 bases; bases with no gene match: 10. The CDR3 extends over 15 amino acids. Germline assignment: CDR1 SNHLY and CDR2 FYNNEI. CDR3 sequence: CASRGGTGARTPLHF. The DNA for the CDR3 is TGTGCCAGCAGGGGGGGGACAGGGGCCCGGACACCCCTCCACTTT.

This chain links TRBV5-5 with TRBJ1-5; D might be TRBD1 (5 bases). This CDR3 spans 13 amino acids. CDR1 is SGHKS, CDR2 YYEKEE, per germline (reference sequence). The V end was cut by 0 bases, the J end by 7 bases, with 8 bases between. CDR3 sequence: CASSLEGWQPQHF. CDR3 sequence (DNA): TGTGCCAGCAGCTTGGAGGGGTGGCAGCCCCAGCATTTT. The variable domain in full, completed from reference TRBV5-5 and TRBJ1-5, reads DAGVTQSPTHLIKTRGQQVTLRCSPISGHKSVSWYQQVLGQGPQFIFQYYEKEERGRGNFPDRFSARQFPNYSSELNVNALLLGDSALYLCASSLEGWQPQHFGDGTRLSIL.

CDR3 in amino acids: CASSAGQGAGGANVLTF. The CDR3 DNA sequence: TGTGCCAGCAGCGCCGGACAGGGGGCTGGCGGGGCCAACGTCCTGACTTTC. The chain combines TRBV5-4 with TRBJ2-6, with 11 positions matching TRBD1. Germline values: CDR1 SGHNT, CDR2 YYREEE (reference sequence). The CDR3 has 17 residues. V lost 4 bases to trimming and J lost 4 bases; unmatched junction nucleotides: 7.

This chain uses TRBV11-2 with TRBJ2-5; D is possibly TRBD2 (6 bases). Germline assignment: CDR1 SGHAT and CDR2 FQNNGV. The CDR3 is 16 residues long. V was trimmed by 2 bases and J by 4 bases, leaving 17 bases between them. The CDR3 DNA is TGTGCCAGCAGCTTAAGTTTACGTGCCGGGGGAGAGACCCAGTACTTC. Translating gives CASSLSLRAGGETQYF.

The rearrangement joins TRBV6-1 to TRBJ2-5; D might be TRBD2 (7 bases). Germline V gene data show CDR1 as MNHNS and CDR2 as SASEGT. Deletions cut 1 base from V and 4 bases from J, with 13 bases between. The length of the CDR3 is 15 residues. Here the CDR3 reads CASSEGGGRLETQYF. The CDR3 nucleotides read TGTGCCAGCAGTGAAGGGGGGGGCAGGCTAGAGACCCAGTACTTC.

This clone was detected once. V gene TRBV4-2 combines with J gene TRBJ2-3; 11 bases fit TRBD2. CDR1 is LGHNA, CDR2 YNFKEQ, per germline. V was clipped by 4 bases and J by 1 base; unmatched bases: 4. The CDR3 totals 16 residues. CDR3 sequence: CASSPLAGGRTDTQYF. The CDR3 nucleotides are TGTGCCAGCAGCCCGCTAGCGGGGGGCCGCACAGATACGCAGTATTTT.

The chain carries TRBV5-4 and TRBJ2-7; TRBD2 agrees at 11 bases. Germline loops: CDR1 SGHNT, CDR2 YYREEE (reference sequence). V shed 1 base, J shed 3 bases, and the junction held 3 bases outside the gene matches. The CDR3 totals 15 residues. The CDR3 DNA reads TGTGCCAGCAGCTTGCCAACTAGCGGGAGCTACGAGCAGTACTTC. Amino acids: CASSLPTSGSYEQYF.

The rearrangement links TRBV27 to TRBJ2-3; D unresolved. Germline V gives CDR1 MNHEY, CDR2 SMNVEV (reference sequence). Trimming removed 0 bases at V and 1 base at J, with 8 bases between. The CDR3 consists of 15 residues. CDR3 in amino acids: CASSLSSFGTDTQYF. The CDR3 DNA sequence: TGTGCCAGCAGTTTATCGAGTTTCGGCACAGATACGCAGTATTTT.

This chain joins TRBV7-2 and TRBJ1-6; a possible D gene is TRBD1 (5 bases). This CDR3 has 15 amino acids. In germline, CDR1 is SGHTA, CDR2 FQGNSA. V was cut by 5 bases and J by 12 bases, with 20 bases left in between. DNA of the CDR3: TGTGCCAGCAGCCCAGGAGGGACCAATCGGGGACCCCTCCACTTT. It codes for CASSPGGTNRGPLHF.

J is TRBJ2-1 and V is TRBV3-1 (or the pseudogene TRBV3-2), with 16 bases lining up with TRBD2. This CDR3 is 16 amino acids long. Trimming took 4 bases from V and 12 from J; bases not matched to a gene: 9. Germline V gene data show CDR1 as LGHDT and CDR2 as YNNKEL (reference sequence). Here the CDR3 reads CASSLISGTSGGVQFF. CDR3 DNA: TGTGCCAGCAGCCTCATTTCCGGGACTAGCGGGGGGGTGCAGTTCTTC.

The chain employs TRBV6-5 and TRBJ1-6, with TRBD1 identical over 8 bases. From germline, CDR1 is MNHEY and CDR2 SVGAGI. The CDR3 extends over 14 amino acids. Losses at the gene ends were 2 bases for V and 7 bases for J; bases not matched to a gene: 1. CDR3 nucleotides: TGTGCCAGCAGTTACCGGGACAGGAATTCACCCCTCCACTTT. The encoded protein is CASSYRDRNSPLHF.